These 17 T cell receptor beta chains were sequenced from one sample in a study of T-cell reconstitution after alpha-beta-depleted transplantation in children. Researchers prepared the TCRbeta library using unique molecular identifiers, the study reports. A single record per CDR3 protein comes from TCRdb applying MiXCR to the PCR reads. The sample lists 380,000 or so distinct CDR3 sequences, 13% seen once, with around 4% in the top ten. The sample in question was PBMCs, obtained from the stem cell graft. The origin of the receptors is a human donor who donated a stem cell graft to a child with Fanconi anemia.

This clonotype was seen more than once but under ten times. The chain has TRBV28 and TRBJ1-1; 7 nucleotides align to TRBD1. Unmatched junction bases numbered 7, after V lost 11 bases and J lost 1 base. The germline V gene encodes CDR1 MDHEN and CDR2 SYDVKM. This CDR3 is 13 amino acids long. The CDR3 sequence is CAGSDRQNTEAFF. The CDR3 bases are TGTGCCGGCTCGGACAGGCAGAACACTGAAGCTTTCTTT.

This clonotype has at least ten counts. The rearrangement links TRBV7-8 to TRBJ2-5, with D uncertain. Germline V gene sequence: CDR1 SGHVS, CDR2 FQNEAQ. The CDR3 sequence is 14 residues long. Trimming stripped 7 bases from V and 5 bases from J, with 17 bases between. CDR3 DNA: TGTGCCAGCACCAGGCCACAACTCCGGGAGACCCAGTACTTC. Translation: CASTRPQLRETQYF.

In this sample, this clonotype turned up a few times. The chain joins TRBV20-1 to TRBJ2-1, with D possibly being TRBD2 (5 bases). Trimming stripped 6 bases from V and 8 bases from J, with 14 bases between. From germline, CDR1 is DFQATT and CDR2 SNEGSKA (reference sequence). This CDR3 contains 12 residues. CDR3 region: CSAPVVGDEQFF. The DNA for the CDR3 is TGCAGTGCGCCGGTGGTCGGGGATGAGCAGTTCTTC.

The V gene is TRBV10-2, the J gene TRBJ2-7; TRBD2 matches 7 bases. This CDR3 contains 14 residues. Per the germline V gene, CDR1 is WSHSY and CDR2 is SAAADI. Trimming removed 3 bases from V and 2 bases from J; junction bases left unmatched: 4. The DNA for the CDR3 is TGCGCCAGCAGTGATGGACTAGGAGCCTACGAGCAGTACTTC. This codes for CASSDGLGAYEQYF.

This clonotype was seen a few times. The V call is TRBV29-1, the J call TRBJ2-5; 9 nucleotides line up with TRBD1. The germline CDR1 and CDR2 sequences are SQVTM and ANQGSEA. This CDR3 is built from 12 residues. V shed 7 bases and J 5 bases; nucleotides not matched to a gene: 5. This CDR3 is CSAGQGTETQYF. The DNA for the CDR3 is TGCAGCGCTGGACAGGGGACGGAGACCCAGTACTTC.

This clonotype was seen a few times. This sequence joins TRBV7-3 and TRBJ2-1; TRBD1 might be the D (5 bases). V was shortened by 1 base and J by 9 bases, with 13 bases between the two germline ends. The CDR3 extends over 14 amino acids. Per the germline V gene, CDR1 is SGHTA and CDR2 is FQGTGA. The CDR3 loop reads CASSLNPSGSEQFF. The CDR3 DNA reads as TGTGCCAGCAGCTTAAATCCCTCAGGGTCTGAGCAGTTCTTC. Full variable domain (missing parts from reference TRBV7-3 and TRBJ2-1): GAGVSQTPSNKVTEKGKYVELRCDPISGHTALYWYRQSLGQGPEFLIYFQGTGAADDSGLPNDRFFAVRPEGSVSTLKIQRTERGDSAVYLCASSLNPSGSEQFFGPGTRLTVL.

There are a few counts of this clonotype. The V and J genes are TRBV5-1 and TRBJ2-3; TRBD2 might be the D (6 bases). The V end lost 4 bases, the J end lost 2 bases, and 14 bases lay between the germline ends. Germline CDR1 is SGHRS and CDR2 is YFSETQ. This CDR3 contains 15 residues. This CDR3 reads CASSPGTFNTDTQYF. The DNA for the CDR3 is TGCGCCAGCAGCCCCGGGACTTTTAACACAGATACGCAGTATTTT.

The chain has TRBV5-1 and TRBJ1-5, with unresolved D. Germline CDR1 reads SGHRS; CDR2 reads YFSETQ. The V gene lost 4 bases and the J gene lost 7 bases, with 12 bases spanning the gap. This CDR3 has 13 amino acids. CDR3 in DNA: TGCGCCAGCAGCCTATCGCCGGGACAGCCCCAGCATTTT. Its translation: CASSLSPGQPQHF.

The chain has TRBV10-3 and TRBJ1-1; D might be TRBD1 (5 bases). Germline CDR1 and CDR2: ENHRY and SYGVKD. V was pared by 11 bases and J by 3 bases, with 16 bases between. There are 13 residues in the CDR3. The CDR3 sequence is CAAREGVDTEAFF. In nucleotides, the CDR3 is TGTGCCGCTAGAGAAGGGGTGGACACTGAAGCTTTCTTT.

This clonotype showed up just a few times. The V gene is TRBV11-2, the J gene TRBJ2-3; 7 nucleotides line up with TRBD1. The V gene end was trimmed by 5 bases and the J gene end by 11 bases; junction bases not matched to a gene: 4. The germline V gene encodes CDR1 SGHAT and CDR2 FQNNGV. The CDR3 extends over 11 amino acids. CDR3 coding DNA: TGTGCCAGCAGCCTGGGACAGCAGCAGTATTTT. Amino acids: CASSLGQQQYF.

In its sample, this clonotype was seen many times. The chain carries TRBV14 and TRBJ1-1; D unclear. The CDR3 runs to 13 residues. V shed 1 base and J shed 10 bases, with 13 bases lying between them. CDR1 is SGHDN, CDR2 FVKESK, per germline. CDR3 in DNA: TGTGCCAGCAGCCAAGCATCCAGAGCCTCAGCTTTCTTT. It specifies CASSQASRASAFF.

The sample holds many counts of this clonotype. This chain uses TRBV4-3 with TRBJ2-6; D possibly corresponds to TRBD2 (5 bases). The CDR3 contains 16 residues. Germline lookup yields CDR1 LGHNA and CDR2 YSLEER. The V end was cut by 4 bases, the J end by 4 bases, with 14 bases between. CDR3 in DNA: TGCGCCAGCAGCCTAGAAGAGGGTTCCGGGGCCAACGTCCTGACTTTC. Translated: CASSLEEGSGANVLTF.

The rearrangement links TRBV20-1 to TRBJ1-1, with D tentatively TRBD1 (5 bases). The CDR3 contains 15 residues. Trimming left V 7 bases short and J 0 bases short, with 18 bases between. Germline CDR1 and CDR2: DFQATT and SNEGSKA (reference sequence). Here the CDR3 DNA reads TGCAGTGGGGTGGGGGATAGCGGGATGAACACTGAAGCTTTCTTT. This codes for CSGVGDSGMNTEAFF.

This clonotype appeared many times. This chain uses TRBV6-2 or TRBV6-3 with TRBJ1-5; no clear D. Germline loops: CDR1 MNHEY, CDR2 SVGEGT. The CDR3 is made up of 14 amino acids. V shed 6 bases and J shed 1 base, with 10 bases lying between them. CDR3 nucleotide sequence: TGTGCCAGCAGGGGTCCGACGAGCAATCAGCCCCAGCATTTT. Residues: CASRGPTSNQPQHF.

This clonotype has a count of ten or more. The rearrangement joins TRBV27 to TRBJ1-1; D unresolved. The CDR3 is 15 amino acids. Deletions cut 5 bases from V and 2 bases from J, with 15 bases between. The germline gives CDR1 MNHEY, CDR2 SMNVEV (reference sequence). The CDR3 DNA reads TGTGCCAGCAGTCCCCAGGTTTGGGGAAACACTGAAGCTTTCTTT. Protein sequence: CASSPQVWGNTEAFF.

This rearrangement joins TRBV4-2 to TRBJ2-1; the D is unclear. The CDR3 runs 13 residues. CDR1 and CDR2 (germline): LGHNA, YNFKEQ. The germline V and J ends were trimmed by 0 bases and 5 bases, with 5 bases remaining between them. The CDR3 coding sequence is TGTGCCAGCAGCCAAGATACTAACAATGAGCAGTTCTTC. Translating gives CASSQDTNNEQFF.

This clonotype was detected many times. V gene TRBV4-2 combines with J gene TRBJ2-4, with 9 nucleotides matching TRBD1. V lost 2 bases, J lost 6 bases, and 2 bases stayed unmatched. The CDR3 length is 14 residues. Germline values: CDR1 LGHNA, CDR2 YNFKEQ. This CDR3 reads CASSQTGGLNIQYF. The DNA for the CDR3 is TGTGCCAGCAGCCAAACAGGGGGCTTAAACATTCAGTACTTC.